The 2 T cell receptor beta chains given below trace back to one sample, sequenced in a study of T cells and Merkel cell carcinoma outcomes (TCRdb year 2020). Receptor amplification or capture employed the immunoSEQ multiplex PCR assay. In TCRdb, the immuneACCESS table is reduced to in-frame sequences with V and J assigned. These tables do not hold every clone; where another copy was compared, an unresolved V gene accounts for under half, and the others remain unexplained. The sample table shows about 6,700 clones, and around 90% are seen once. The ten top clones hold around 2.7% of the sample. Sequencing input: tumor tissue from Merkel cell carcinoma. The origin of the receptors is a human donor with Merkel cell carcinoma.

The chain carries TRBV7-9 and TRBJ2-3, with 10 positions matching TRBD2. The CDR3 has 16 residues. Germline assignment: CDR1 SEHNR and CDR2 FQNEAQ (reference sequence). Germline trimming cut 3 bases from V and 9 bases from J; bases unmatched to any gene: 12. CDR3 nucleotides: TGTGCCAGCAGCTTCGCTGGGTTAGCGGGGGGACCAACGCAGTATTTT. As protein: CASSFAGLAGGPTQYF. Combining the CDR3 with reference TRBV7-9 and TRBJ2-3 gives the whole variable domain DTGVSQNPRHKITKRGQNVTFRCDPISEHNRLYWYRQTLGQGPEFLTYFQNEAQLEKSRLLSDRFSAERPKGSFSTLEIQRTEQGDSAMYLCASSFAGLAGGPTQYFGPGTRLTVL.

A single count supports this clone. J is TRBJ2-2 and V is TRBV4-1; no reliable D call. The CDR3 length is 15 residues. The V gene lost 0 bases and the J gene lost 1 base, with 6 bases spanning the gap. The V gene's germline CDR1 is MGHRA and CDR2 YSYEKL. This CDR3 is CASSQEWGNTGELFF. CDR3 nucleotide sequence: TGCGCCAGCAGCCAAGAATGGGGGAACACCGGGGAGCTGTTTTTT.